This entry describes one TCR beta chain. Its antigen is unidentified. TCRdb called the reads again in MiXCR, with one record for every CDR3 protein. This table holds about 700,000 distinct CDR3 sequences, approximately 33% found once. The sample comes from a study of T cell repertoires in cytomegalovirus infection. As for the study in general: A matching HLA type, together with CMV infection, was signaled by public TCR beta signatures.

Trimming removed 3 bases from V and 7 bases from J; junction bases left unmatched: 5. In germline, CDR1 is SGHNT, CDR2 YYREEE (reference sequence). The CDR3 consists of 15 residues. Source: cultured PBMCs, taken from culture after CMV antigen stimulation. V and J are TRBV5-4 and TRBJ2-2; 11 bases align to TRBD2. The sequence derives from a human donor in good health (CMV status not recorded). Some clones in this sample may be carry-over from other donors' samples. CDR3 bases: TGTGCCAGCAGCTCCCATAGCGGGGGGGTCGGGGAGCTGTTTTTT. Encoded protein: CASSSHSGGVGELFF.